This passage covers 2 T cell receptor beta chains from one sample sequenced in a study of beta chain features in type 1 diabetes (dated by TCRdb to 2017 to 2018). The library came from the immunoSEQ multiplex PCR assay. The entire amount of isolated RNA was reverse transcribed using the High Capacity cDNA Reverse Transcription Kit, so the sequenced TCRB transcripts were expressed ones. The table comes from immuneACCESS by way of TCRdb, which keeps in-frame sequences with V and J called. Part of the clones is missing from these tables; in studies checked, under half for an unresolved V gene and the rest for unknown reasons. The sample records around 300,000 clones, about 7.8% of which are singletons. About 0.93% of the sample goes to the ten largest clones. Sequencing was done on a sample of central memory CD4+ T cells from blood. The receptors were sampled from a woman aged 18-29 years in good health.

The CDR3 sequence is CASSINTEEQFF. The CDR3 nucleotides read TGTGCCAGCAGCATTAACACGGAAGAGCAGTTCTTC. This chain connects TRBV7-8 to TRBJ2-1; no definite D call. CDR1 is SGHVS, CDR2 FQNEAQ, per germline. The CDR3 spans 12 residues. V lost 5 bases and J 10 bases, leaving 12 bases between the germline ends.

This clone turned up a few times. The V gene is TRBV6-5, the J gene TRBJ2-2; no definite D call. This CDR3 has 11 residues. Germline CDR1 MNHEY, CDR2 SVGAGI. V lost 5 bases and J lost 7, with 5 bases in between. The CDR3 loop is CASSDFGELFF. The CDR3 DNA reads as TGTGCCAGCAGTGATTTCGGGGAGCTGTTTTTT.